This T cell receptor (beta chain) was captured by sequencing in a study of Graves' ophthalmopathy and Graves' hyperthyroidism. Study-wide background: Where ophthalmopathy was absent within 18 months of follow-up, hyperthyroidism was stable. Study-wide results and caveats: Most expanded thyroid clonotypes above 0.001 frequency also appeared in blood.

Worth noting for this clonotype: Its matching antigen is unknown.

Transcripts of RNA were the source for amplifying TCR beta CDR3 regions. In the first round, RT-PCR was carried out with HTBI primers, and a multiplex PCR formed the second round. TCRdb re-called the multiplex PCR reads through MiXCR, storing one row per CDR3 protein. The sample lists about 550,000 distinct CDR3 sequences, under 40% occurring once. The V gene's germline CDR1 is MNHEY and CDR2 SMNVEV (reference sequence). V was trimmed by 7 bases and J by 0 bases, leaving 16 bases between them. The length of the CDR3 is 15 residues. Input material: peripheral blood or thyroid tissue (not recorded which). This chain links TRBV27 with TRBJ2-7; maybe TRBD1 (5 bases). The sequence came from an adult man with Graves' hyperthyroidism. In DNA, the CDR3 is TGTGCCAGCAAGCCGAACGCAGGGATCTCCTACGAGCAGTACTTC. It codes for CASKPNAGISYEQYF.